This T cell receptor (beta chain) stems from a study of cytomegalovirus exposure and HLA in healthy donors. Whole-study findings and limits: By a later analysis, the bulk of CMV-associated TCR beta chains appeared HLA-restricted. Analysis was carried out at a later point, and it linked a missense DCLRE1C variant to TCR beta V- and J-gene trimming. Researchers catalogued some 160 TCR beta chains as cytomegalovirus-associated.

Researchers ran the PCR with 60 Vbeta and 13 Jbeta primers. Sequencing used immunoSEQ multiplex PCR; TCRdb keeps in-frame clones, though not all of them. The sample records just under 95,000 clones, 70% to 85% being singletons. Of note for this clone: Its antigen is currently unknown.

Germline CDR1 is LGHNA and CDR2 is YNFKEQ. V lost 3 bases and J lost 5; bases outside the gene matches: 7. There are 15 residues in the CDR3. The records do not include a CMV serostatus for this donor. Sequencing used PBMCs. This chain uses TRBV4-2 with TRBJ2-5; 9 nucleotides line up with TRBD1. The clonotype originates from a human donor in good health. The CDR3 region has the DNA TGTGCCAGCAGCCAGGGGACAGGGACAGACGAGACCCAGTACTTC. Translation: CASSQGTGTDETQYF.